The TCR beta chain described here comes from a study of T cells after yellow fever vaccination. Study context: Preparation of fractions with low cell numbers was performed using SMART-Seq v4 Ultra Low Input. Overall study results and limits: A faster peak, day 5 versus 15, was reached by the weaker secondary response.

The V segment lost 5 bases and the J segment 11 bases; nucleotides outside the gene matches: 11. The CDR3 is made up of 14 amino acids. Germline lookup yields CDR1 MDHEN and CDR2 SYDVKM. The authors made TCR cDNA by 5'RACE template switching, adding a universal primer site and UMIs. TCRdb re-called the 5' RACE reads with MiXCR, one entry per CDR3 protein. The sample gives 500,000 to 650,000 distinct CDR3 sequences, approximately 13% of which show up once; 11% to 15% is in the top ten. Note on this clonotype: The antigen is not known.

The starting material was PBMCs, obtained on the day of the yellow fever booster vaccination. This clonotype was sampled from a man younger than 45 who received the YFV17D yellow fever vaccine. This chain uses TRBV28 with TRBJ1-1; 10 bases are a match to TRBD1. CDR3 amino acids: CASSPGQGPQRAFF. The CDR3 DNA reads as TGTGCCAGCAGTCCGGGACAGGGGCCTCAAAGGGCTTTCTTT.